The rows below give T cell receptor beta chains drawn from one sample of a study of T cell responses to AZD1222 COVID-19 vaccine. Profiled with immunoSEQ multiplex PCR; TCRdb holds only in-frame clones, not every one. The table shows about 150,000 clones, with 85% to 95% occurring only once. The sample in question was peripheral blood, obtained on day 0 of AZD1222 vaccination. The receptors here all came from an adult in good health. Each CDR3 is given with its conserved first and last residue. The order of the fields is CDR3 length, clone size, V gene, D gene, J gene, CDR3 DNA, CDR3 protein. The D gene is left open where the match is weak. Some rows have no size entry. The others give once, few or many, or a class for an expanded clone.

>16|NA|TRBV5-1|NA|TRBJ1-1
TGCGCCAGCAGTTACCGAACGACAGGAATGAACACTGAAGCTTTCTTT
CASSYRTTGMNTEAFF
>16|NA|TRBV7-6|TRBD1|TRBJ1-4
TGTGCCAGCAGCCTCCACACCAGGGGGTCGAGTGAAAAACTGTTTTTT
CASSLHTRGSSEKLFF
>18|NA|TRBV7-8|TRBD2|TRBJ2-3
TGTGCCAGCAGCCCTGAGGGGTCCCTAGCGGGGGAGGCAGATACGCAGTATTTT
CASSPEGSLAGEADTQYF
>12|once|TRBV5-6|NA|TRBJ2-1
TGTGCCAGCAGTTATCGACCCAATGAGCAGTTCTTC
CASSYRPNEQFF
>17|NA|TRBV7-9|TRBD1|TRBJ1-1
TGTGCCAGCAGCTTAGGGGACAGGGGACCGGGGGACACTGAAGCTTTCTTT
CASSLGDRGPGDTEAFF
>12|NA|TRBV5-1|NA|TRBJ2-5
TGCGCCAGCAGCTGGTTGCAAGAGACCCAGTACTTC
CASSWLQETQYF
>18|once|TRBV4-2|TRBD2|TRBJ2-3
TGTGCCAGCAGCCAAATCAAGCCGGGACTAGCTTCCACAGATACGCAGTATTTT
CASSQIKPGLASTDTQYF
>16|NA|TRBV7-2|TRBD2|TRBJ2-3
TGTGCCAGCAGCTACGGCTGGCGGGGGGGGACAGATACGCAGTATTTT
CASSYGWRGGTDTQYF
>17|NA|TRBV19|TRBD2|TRBJ2-5
TGTGCCAGTAGTATAGGTACTGGGCGGGAGGGCCAAGAGACCCAGTACTTC
CASSIGTGREGQETQYF
>18|NA|TRBV7-3|TRBD2|TRBJ2-5
TGTGCCAGCAGCTTACTCGGGACTAGCGGGAGTCCTGGGGAGACCCAGTACTTC
CASSLLGTSGSPGETQYF
>14|NA|TRBV2|NA|TRBJ1-5
TGTGCCAGCAAGCTCGACAGCCCCAATCAGCCCCAGCATTTT
CASKLDSPNQPQHF
>13|NA|TRBV18|NA|TRBJ2-1
TGTGCCAGCTCACCGCAGCGAGACAATGAGCAGTTCTTC
CASSPQRDNEQFF
>16|once|TRBV5-5|NA|TRBJ1-5
TGTGCCAGCAGCTTGCGGCCAGACCTAAGCAATCAGCCCCAGCATTTT
CASSLRPDLSNQPQHF
>14|once|TRBV25-1|NA|TRBJ1-6
TGTGCCAGCAAGGAAGGCAGGGTAAATTCACCCCTCCACTTT
CASKEGRVNSPLHF
>15|NA|TRBV30|NA|TRBJ1-6
TGTGCCTGGAGTGTACCATTGGTGTATAATTCACCCCTCCACTTT
CAWSVPLVYNSPLHF
>17|NA|TRBV9|TRBD1|TRBJ1-1
TGTGCCAGCAGCGCCGGGACAGCTAACCCAATGAACACTGAAGCTTTCTTT
CASSAGTANPMNTEAFF
>15|NA|TRBV14|TRBD1|TRBJ1-4
TGTGCCAGCAGCCAAGCGGGGACAGGGAATGAAAAACTGTTTTTT
CASSQAGTGNEKLFF
>15|once|TRBV7-8|TRBD1|TRBJ1-1
TGTGCCAGCAGCTTAGGGGCCAGGGGGAGCACTGAAGCTTTCTTT
CASSLGARGSTEAFF
>13|NA|TRBV19|NA|TRBJ1-2
TGTGCCAGTAGTTGGCAGGGGCACTATGGCTACACCTTC
CASSWQGHYGYTF
>17|NA|TRBV5-4|TRBD1|TRBJ2-6
TGTGCCAGCAGCCCCCACAGGGGGATGGCTGGGGCCAACGTCCTGACTTTC
CASSPHRGMAGANVLTF
>14|NA|TRBV28|NA|TRBJ1-2
TGTGCCAGCAGTTCTGAGGGCTGGGTGGAGGGCTACACCTTC
CASSSEGWVEGYTF
>15|NA|TRBV7-2|NA|TRBJ2-3
TGTGCCAGCAGCCTGGCCGGGGCCCTGACAGATACGCAGTATTTT
CASSLAGALTDTQYF